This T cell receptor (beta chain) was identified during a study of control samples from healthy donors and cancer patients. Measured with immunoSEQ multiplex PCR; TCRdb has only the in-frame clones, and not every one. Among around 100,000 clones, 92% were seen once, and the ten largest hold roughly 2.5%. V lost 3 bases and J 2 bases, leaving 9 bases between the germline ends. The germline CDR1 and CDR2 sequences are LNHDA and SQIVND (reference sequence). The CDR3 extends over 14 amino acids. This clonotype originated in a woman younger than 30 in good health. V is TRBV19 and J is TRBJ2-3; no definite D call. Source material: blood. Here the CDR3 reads CASSIGSDTDTQYF. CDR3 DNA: TGTGCCAGTAGTATCGGTAGTGACACAGATACGCAGTATTTT.